The 24 T cell receptor beta chains presented below share a single source sample, sequenced in a study of cytomegalovirus exposure and HLA in healthy donors. Vbeta (60) and Jbeta (13) primers were used in the PCR. The method was immunoSEQ multiplex PCR; TCRdb's version includes in-frame clones alone and lacks a portion of them. The sample records about 110,000 clones, more than 60% being singletons. Specimen: PBMCs. The receptors were sampled from a male donor in good health and CMV-seronegative.

The V gene is TRBV2, the J gene TRBJ2-7; 9 positions agree with TRBD2. Germline trimming cut 7 bases from V and 2 bases from J; bases unmatched to any gene: 3. Germline CDR1 reads SNHLY; CDR2 reads FYNNEI. This CDR3 contains 13 residues. CDR3 nucleotide sequence: TGTGCCAGCACGGCGGGGGGGCCCTACGAGCAGTACTTC. Amino acid sequence: CASTAGGPYEQYF.

The rearrangement joins TRBV6-6 to TRBJ2-7; a weak D match, TRBD2 (5 bases). Trimming removed 5 bases at V and 2 bases at J, with 13 bases between. Germline-derived CDR1 and CDR2 are MNHNY and SVGAGI (reference sequence). The CDR3 is made up of 14 amino acids. Written as DNA, the CDR3 is TGTGCCAGCAGTGAGTGGAGGCATGCCTACGAGCAGTACTTC. Protein: CASSEWRHAYEQYF.

The CDR3 DNA is TGTGCCAGCAGCCCCCGGACAGCTAACAATTTGGAGACCCAGTACTTC. Encoded protein: CASSPRTANNLETQYF. The chain recombines TRBV7-9 with TRBJ2-5; D may be TRBD1 (6 bases). The length of the CDR3 is 16 residues. From germline, CDR1 is SEHNR and CDR2 FQNEAQ (reference sequence). Trimming left V 5 bases short and J 5 bases short, with 21 bases between.

The rearrangement links TRBV25-1 to TRBJ1-3; TRBD1 is a possible D gene (5 bases). The germline V gene has CDR1 MGHDK and CDR2 SYGVNS. V was shortened by 4 bases and J by 2 bases, with 12 bases between the two germline ends. The CDR3 contains 15 residues. CDR3 residues: CASSGGHTPGNTIYF. For the CDR3, the DNA is TGTGCCAGCAGTGGCGGACATACCCCTGGAAACACCATATATTTT.

This clone was seen a single time. The chain carries TRBV7-3 and TRBJ2-2; D remains unclear. The CDR3 totals 15 residues. The germline CDR1 and CDR2 sequences are SGHTA and FQGTGA. V was shortened by 1 base and J by 5 bases, with 11 bases between the two germline ends. The CDR3 is CASSLNQLWTGELFF. The CDR3 DNA follows: TGTGCCAGCAGCTTAAATCAACTTTGGACCGGGGAGCTGTTTTTT.

The J gene is TRBJ2-1, the V gene TRBV7-3; possible D gene TRBD2, 6 bases. The germline V and J ends were trimmed by 2 bases and 4 bases, with 12 bases remaining between them. The length of the CDR3 is 15 residues. CDR1 and CDR2 (germline): SGHTA, FQGTGA. CDR3 DNA sequence: TGTGCCAGCAGCTTATCGTCGGGGGAATACAATGAGCAGTTCTTC. Translated: CASSLSSGEYNEQFF. The entire variable domain, with the rest obtained from reference TRBV7-3 and TRBJ2-1, is as follows: GAGVSQTPSNKVTEKGKYVELRCDPISGHTALYWYRQSLGQGPEFLIYFQGTGAADDSGLPNDRFFAVRPEGSVSTLKIQRTERGDSAVYLCASSLSSGEYNEQFFGPGTRLTVL.

This chain joins TRBV5-4 and TRBJ2-5; TRBD2 matches 11 bases. Germline-derived CDR1 and CDR2 are SGHNT and YYREEE (reference sequence). V gave up 0 bases and J gave up 5 bases; unmatched junction bases: 12. CDR3 length: 18 amino acids. CDR3: CASSLEVSGRAVWETQYF. The CDR3 DNA follows: TGTGCCAGCAGCTTGGAAGTTAGCGGGAGGGCCGTTTGGGAGACCCAGTACTTC.

The chain carries TRBV10-3 and TRBJ2-1; tentative D call: TRBD2 (5 bases). Germline values: CDR1 ENHRY, CDR2 SYGVKD. CDR3 length: 15 residues. V dropped 11 bases and J dropped 6 bases, with 23 bases sitting between them. The CDR3, as DNA: TGTGCCGCTCAGGACTGGGGAGCAGGATCCAATGAGCAGTTCTTC. It translates to CAAQDWGAGSNEQFF.

The chain links TRBV5-5 to TRBJ1-2; D unclear. From germline, CDR1 is SGHKS and CDR2 YYEKEE (reference sequence). V lost 1 base to trimming and J lost 2 bases, with 12 bases between them. This CDR3 contains 15 residues. CDR3 coding DNA: TGTGCCAGCAGCTTGATCGCAGGCGTGAACTATGGCTACACCTTC. It is translated as CASSLIAGVNYGYTF.

The chain has TRBV30 and TRBJ1-1; 8 bases are a match to TRBD1. J was trimmed by 3 bases and V by 6 bases; bases with no gene match: 9. The CDR3 loop spans 14 amino acids. CDR1 GTSNPN and CDR2 SVGIG come from the germline V gene (reference sequence). The CDR3, as DNA: TGTGCCTGCATACTTACAGGGGGGCACACTGAAGCTTTCTTT. Its protein is CACILTGGHTEAFF.

The rearrangement joins TRBV2 to TRBJ2-7; no clear D gene. This CDR3 region has 15 residues. V lost 4 bases and J 2 bases, leaving 15 bases between the germline ends. Germline V lookup: CDR1 SNHLY, CDR2 FYNNEI. The CDR3 is CASSGSNSRTYEQYF. The CDR3 DNA is TGTGCCAGCAGTGGGTCGAACAGTCGGACCTACGAGCAGTACTTC.

V and J are TRBV5-1 and TRBJ2-5; maybe TRBD1 (5 bases). The germline gives CDR1 SGHRS, CDR2 YFSETQ. This CDR3 spans 14 amino acids. V lost 4 bases, J lost 0 bases, and 10 bases lay in between. The CDR3 nucleotides read TGCGCCAGCAGCACAGGACCAAACCAAGAGACCCAGTACTTC. Translation: CASSTGPNQETQYF.

This rearrangement joins TRBV10-1 to TRBJ2-7; TRBD1 agrees at 8 bases. The CDR3 is 13 amino acids. Looked up from germline, CDR1 is WNHNN and CDR2 is SYGVQD (reference sequence). V gave up 3 bases and J gave up 6 bases; unmatched junction bases: 4. CDR3 region: CASSEQTGVEQYF. CDR3 nucleotides: TGCGCCAGCAGTGAACAGACAGGGGTCGAGCAGTACTTC.

The chain recombines TRBV30 with TRBJ1-2; TRBD1 is a possible D gene (5 bases). From germline, CDR1 is GTSNPN and CDR2 SVGIG (reference sequence). The CDR3 covers 12 residues. Trimming cost V 2 bases and J 7 bases, with 11 bases left between them. The CDR3 loop reads CAWSIGVGGYTF. The CDR3 DNA reads as TGTGCCTGGAGTATAGGGGTAGGTGGCTACACCTTC.

The chain has TRBV11-3 and TRBJ2-5; tentatively, D is TRBD2 (6 bases). Trimming cost V 1 base and J 5 bases, with 11 bases left between them. CDR1 SGHNT and CDR2 YENEEA come from the germline V gene. The CDR3 consists of 14 residues. CDR3: CASSLGPGAETQYF. In DNA form, the CDR3 reads TGTGCCAGCAGCTTAGGTCCGGGAGCGGAGACCCAGTACTTC.

The chain employs TRBV5-1 and TRBJ1-4, with 9 positions matching TRBD1. With V trimmed by 4 bases and J by 6 bases, 7 bases remained unmatched. Germline V gives CDR1 SGHRS, CDR2 YFSETQ. The CDR3 extends over 15 amino acids. The CDR3 sequence: CASSPSGTGYEKLFF. The DNA of the CDR3 is TGCGCCAGCAGCCCCAGTGGGACAGGGTATGAAAAACTGTTTTTT.

This sequence joins TRBV6-6 and TRBJ1-2; TRBD1 agrees at 8 bases. Germline V gene lookup returns CDR1 MNHNY and CDR2 SVGAGI (reference sequence). The length of the CDR3 is 12 residues. With V trimmed by 5 bases and J by 6 bases, 2 bases remained unmatched. CDR3 in amino acids: CASSTTGDGYTF. DNA for the CDR3: TGTGCCAGCAGTACGACAGGGGATGGCTACACCTTC.

The J gene is TRBJ2-1, the V gene TRBV7-9, with D possibly being TRBD2 (5 bases). V gave up 8 bases and J gave up 6 bases, with 17 bases separating them. CDR3 size: 14 residues. Per the germline V gene, CDR1 is SEHNR and CDR2 is FQNEAQ (reference sequence). The CDR3 DNA reads TGTGCCAGCGGCGGGCTGGGAAGCGGCAATGAGCAGTTCTTC. Translated: CASGGLGSGNEQFF. Together with reference TRBV7-9 and TRBJ2-1, the CDR3 gives the full variable domain: DTGVSQNPRHKITKRGQNVTFRCDPISEHNRLYWYRQTLGQGPEFLTYFQNEAQLEKSRLLSDRFSAERPKGSFSTLEIQRTEQGDSAMYLCASGGLGSGNEQFFGPGTRLTVL.

This clone is a singleton in its sample. The chain employs TRBV14 and TRBJ1-1; maybe TRBD1 (5 bases). Germline lookup yields CDR1 SGHDN and CDR2 FVKESK. The CDR3 has 15 amino acids. V shed 2 bases and J shed 5 bases, with 15 bases lying between them. CDR3 residues: CASSQRWSGGTEAFF. CDR3 nucleotide sequence: TGTGCCAGCAGCCAAAGATGGTCGGGGGGAACTGAAGCTTTCTTT.

The chain links TRBV27 to TRBJ2-1; the D gene is possibly TRBD2 (6 bases). V was cut by 6 bases and J by 7 bases, with 19 bases left in between. Germline loops: CDR1 MNHEY, CDR2 SMNVEV (reference sequence). The length of the CDR3 is 15 residues. The CDR3 nucleotides read TGTGCCAGCAGGAGATCCGGGGGTGGAATAAATGAGCAGTTCTTC. Protein: CASRRSGGGINEQFF.

The chain carries TRBV6-1 and TRBJ2-3; TRBD1 might be the D (5 bases). V was cut by 2 bases and J by 6 bases, with 21 bases left in between. This CDR3 has 17 amino acids. Germline V lookup: CDR1 MNHNS, CDR2 SASEGT. The CDR3 DNA reads as TGTGCCAGCAGTGAACGCCCCACCTCAGGGTTCCTCGATACGCAGTATTTT. It yields the protein CASSERPTSGFLDTQYF.

The chain is built from TRBV7-3 and TRBJ2-3, with 12 nucleotides matching TRBD1. The CDR3 is 18 amino acids. V shed 5 bases and J 0 bases; nucleotides not matched to a gene: 9. Germline CDR1 reads SGHTA; CDR2 reads FQGTGA. Here the CDR3 DNA reads TGTGCCAGCAGCCGTTCCGGGACAGGGGGCTCTAGCACAGATACGCAGTATTTT. Its protein is CASSRSGTGGSSTDTQYF.

Details on this clone: A read error may produce the germline difference seen at one junction end. The chain uses TRBV7-7 and TRBJ2-1, with D possibly being TRBD2 (6 bases). The CDR3 extends over 16 amino acids. Germline CDR1 and CDR2: SSHAT and FNYEAQ (reference sequence). For the CDR3, the DNA is TGTGCTAGCAGCCCGGGCAGACTAGTAACCTACAATGAGCAGTTCTTC. Its translation: CASSPGRLVTYNEQFF.

This clone was observed a handful of times. The V gene is TRBV10-1, the J gene TRBJ1-3, with D possibly being TRBD1 (6 bases). V lost 4 bases, J lost 4 bases, and 11 bases lay in between. Germline loops: CDR1 WNHNN, CDR2 SYGVQD (reference sequence). The CDR3 consists of 14 residues. CDR3 nucleotide sequence: TGCGCCAGCAGTGGGGACATCTCAGGAAACACCATATATTTT. As protein: CASSGDISGNTIYF.